The 23 T cell receptor beta chains in this list originate from one sample, sequenced in a study of blood T cell repertoires in COVID-19. Repertoires were generated with immunoSEQ multiplex PCR, while TCRdb's copy carries only in-frame clones and drops some. The table lists about 240,000 clones, around 85% of them singletons. Source material: peripheral blood. The receptors stem from a man aged 60 to 75 with acute or convalescent COVID-19.

The chain joins TRBV5-5 to TRBJ2-3, with D unclear. Trimming took off 0 bases at V and 2 bases at J, with 7 bases between the two ends. Per the germline V gene, CDR1 is SGHKS and CDR2 is YYEKEE (reference sequence). CDR3 length equals 14 residues. CDR3 sequence (DNA): TGTGCCAGCAGCTTGGCCATCCACACAGATACGCAGTATTTT. Amino acid sequence: CASSLAIHTDTQYF.

The genes are TRBV18 and TRBJ1-1; 10 bases map to TRBD1. Trimming removed 3 bases from V and 4 bases from J; junction bases left unmatched: 14. Germline CDR1 reads KGHSH; CDR2 reads LQKENI. This CDR3 has 18 amino acids. The chain's CDR3 is CASSPLHRGQGKITEAFF. The CDR3 DNA sequence: TGTGCCAGCTCACCTCTACACCGGGGACAGGGGAAGATCACTGAAGCTTTCTTT.

This clone occurred a few times. This chain joins TRBV19 and TRBJ2-1; tentative D call: TRBD1 (5 bases). Trimming stripped 4 bases from V and 8 bases from J, with 18 bases between. Germline assignment: CDR1 LNHDA and CDR2 SQIVND (reference sequence). The CDR3 runs to 15 residues. CDR3 residues: CASSTPGATGDEQFF. CDR3 sequence (DNA): TGTGCCAGTAGTACCCCTGGGGCTACCGGCGATGAGCAGTTCTTC.

A single count supports this clone. This chain links TRBV4-3 with TRBJ1-2; D is possibly TRBD1 (6 bases). The CDR3 length is 18 residues. CDR1 and CDR2 from the germline V gene are LGHNA and YSLEER. Trimming removed 0 bases from V and 6 bases from J, with 23 bases in between. The chain's CDR3 is CASSQDFAPDRPLDGYTF. The CDR3 nucleotides are TGCGCCAGCAGCCAAGATTTTGCCCCCGACAGGCCACTCGATGGCTACACCTTC.

The chain combines TRBV6-2 or TRBV6-3 with TRBJ1-5; D unclear. The V end lost 2 bases, the J end lost 6 bases, and 11 bases lay between the germline ends. Germline lookup yields CDR1 MNHEY and CDR2 SVGEGT. The CDR3 is 14 amino acids. DNA for the CDR3: TGTGCCAGCAGTTACGGAGAGGTAGGTCAGCCCCAGCATTTT. Amino acids: CASSYGEVGQPQHF.

The chain couples TRBV30 to TRBJ2-1; D unclear. The CDR3 runs to 15 residues. Germline V gives CDR1 GTSNPN, CDR2 SVGIG (reference sequence). The V gene lost 3 bases and the J gene lost 9 bases, with 21 bases spanning the gap. The CDR3 loop reads CAWRRVSSTVGEQFF. The CDR3 DNA is TGTGCCTGGAGGAGAGTTAGTTCCACAGTCGGTGAGCAGTTCTTC.

This clone has ten or more counts. This chain joins TRBV4-1 and TRBJ2-1; D is possibly TRBD1 (5 bases). The V end lost 2 bases, the J end lost 0 bases, and 11 bases lay between the germline ends. In germline, CDR1 is MGHRA, CDR2 YSYEKL. The CDR3 length is 16 residues. CDR3 protein: CASSQLDIVSYNEQFF. In DNA, the CDR3 is TGCGCCAGCAGCCAACTGGACATTGTCTCCTACAATGAGCAGTTCTTC.

V and J are TRBV18 and TRBJ1-3; TRBD1 matches 7 bases. Trimming removed 6 bases from V and 5 bases from J; junction bases left unmatched: 7. The CDR3 runs to 14 residues. Looked up from germline, CDR1 is KGHSH and CDR2 is LQKENI. Written as DNA, the CDR3 is TGTGCCAGCTCGCCGGGACAGTTGAGAAACACCATATATTTT. It codes for CASSPGQLRNTIYF.

The V and J genes are TRBV6-5 and TRBJ2-5; D remains unclear. This CDR3 contains 16 residues. Trimming pared 2 bases from V and 7 bases from J, leaving 20 bases between. CDR1 is MNHEY and CDR2 is SVGAGI in the germline V gene. The CDR3 nucleotides read TGTGCCAGCAGTTACAAACCCATTTCGGGTATAGGGACCCAGTACTTC. Translation: CASSYKPISGIGTQYF.

The chain joins TRBV30 to TRBJ1-6; TRBD1 aligns across 7 bases. This CDR3 is 17 amino acids long. With V trimmed by 2 bases and J by 0 bases, 7 bases remained unmatched. Germline V gives CDR1 GTSNPN, CDR2 SVGIG (reference sequence). This chain's CDR3 is CAWSRLGQSSYNSPLHF. CDR3 coding DNA: TGTGCCTGGAGTCGACTGGGACAGAGCTCCTATAATTCACCCCTCCACTTT.

The chain joins TRBV12-3 or TRBV12-4 to TRBJ2-1; 7 nucleotides line up with TRBD2. This CDR3 has 13 amino acids. J lost 6 bases, V lost 3 bases, and 2 bases had no gene match. CDR3 nucleotide sequence: TGTGCCAGCAGTTTGACTAGCAGCAATGAGCAGTTCTTC. This sequence encodes CASSLTSSNEQFF.

The chain has TRBV30 and TRBJ2-3, with TRBD2 matching over 13 bases. Germline V gene data show CDR1 as GTSNPN and CDR2 as SVGIG (reference sequence). This CDR3 contains 15 residues. The V segment lost 5 bases and the J segment 6 bases; nucleotides outside the gene matches: 8. CDR3 protein: CAWSGLAGVGDTQYF. The CDR3 DNA follows: TGTGCCTGGTCAGGACTAGCGGGAGTCGGGGATACGCAGTATTTT.

The CDR3 spells CASSQDGQGPGNTIYF. The CDR3 bases are TGTGCCAGCAGCCAAGATGGACAGGGGCCAGGAAACACCATATATTTT. V gene TRBV4-2 combines with J gene TRBJ1-3; 9 nucleotides match TRBD1. The CDR3 contains 16 residues. Germline values: CDR1 LGHNA, CDR2 YNFKEQ. Germline trimming cut 0 bases from V and 4 bases from J; bases unmatched to any gene: 4.

This rearrangement joins TRBV7-9 to TRBJ1-6, with TRBD1 matching over 7 bases. Trimming cost V 3 bases and J 9 bases; bases outside gene matches: 5. The V gene's germline CDR1 is SEHNR and CDR2 FQNEAQ (reference sequence). This CDR3 comprises 14 residues. The CDR3 region has the DNA TGTGCCAGCAGCTTTAACAGGGGTGGTTCACCCCTCCACTTT. Amino acid sequence: CASSFNRGGSPLHF.

The V and J genes are TRBV5-6 and TRBJ2-1; D gene uncertain. Trimming cost V 2 bases and J 3 bases, with 12 bases left between them. Germline-derived CDR1 and CDR2 are SGHDT and YYEEEE. The CDR3 runs to 15 residues. DNA of the CDR3: TGTGCCAGCAGCTTAGTCGGGTCACACTACAATGAGCAGTTCTTC. Protein: CASSLVGSHYNEQFF.

This clone has a single count. The V call is TRBV6-5, the J call TRBJ2-7; 12 bases align to TRBD2. The germline V gene has CDR1 MNHEY and CDR2 SVGAGI. V dropped 5 bases and J dropped 7; count of bases not matched to a gene: 9. The CDR3 has 15 residues. The CDR3 sequence is CASSLTSGSLREQYF. CDR3 DNA sequence: TGTGCCAGCAGTCTGACTAGCGGGAGTCTGAGGGAGCAGTACTTC.

V is TRBV10-3 and J is TRBJ2-1; TRBD2 matches 10 bases. The CDR3 is 14 amino acids. The trim removed 11 bases at V and 8 bases at J, leaving 12 bases unmatched. Germline CDR1 reads ENHRY; CDR2 reads SYGVKD. The DNA of the CDR3 is TGTGCCGCAACTAAGCGGGAGGGTGGGGATGAGCAGTTCTTC. It encodes CAATKREGGDEQFF.

The CDR3 protein is CASSRRSSGSHEQFF. The CDR3 region has the DNA TGTGCCAGCAGCCGACGGTCTAGCGGGAGCCATGAGCAGTTCTTC. The chain couples TRBV11-3 to TRBJ2-1; 10 bases match TRBD2. The CDR3 has 15 amino acids. CDR1 is SGHNT and CDR2 is YENEEA in the germline V gene. The junction had 9 bases not matched to a gene; V was cut back by 5 bases and J by 8 bases.

The chain recombines TRBV9 with TRBJ2-3; the D gene is possibly TRBD1 (5 bases). The CDR3 is 14 residues long. The V gene lost 0 bases and the J gene lost 6 bases, with 11 bases spanning the gap. CDR1 is SGDLS, CDR2 YYNGEE, per germline. DNA of the CDR3: TGTGCCAGCAGCGTAGGATCAGGGCCGGATACGCAGTATTTT. Its translation: CASSVGSGPDTQYF.

This chain uses TRBV7-2 with TRBJ1-4; D remains ambiguous. Germline V gene sequence: CDR1 SGHTA, CDR2 FQGNSA. The CDR3 length is 14 residues. V lost 2 bases to trimming and J lost 7 bases, with 11 bases between them. The CDR3 coding sequence is TGTGCCAGCAGCTTACTAACAGTGGCTGAAAAACTGTTTTTT. As protein: CASSLLTVAEKLFF.

The chain carries TRBV5-6 and TRBJ1-3; D might be TRBD1 (6 bases). The CDR3 contains 17 residues. Trimming left V 0 bases short and J 0 bases short, with 13 bases between. Germline CDR1 SGHDT, CDR2 YYEEEE. The CDR3 DNA reads TGTGCCAGCAGCTTGGCAGGACAGTATTTCTCTGGAAACACCATATATTTT. Translating it yields CASSLAGQYFSGNTIYF.

The V and J genes are TRBV5-3 and TRBJ2-7; 9 bases are shared with TRBD1. TRBV5-3 is flagged as an ORF with uncertain function. This CDR3 spans 17 amino acids. V lost 0 bases and J lost 6; bases outside the gene matches: 13. For the CDR3, the DNA is TGTGCCAGAAGCTTGGGACGGAGCGGGACAGGGCATGGCGAGCAGTACTTC. Its protein product is CARSLGRSGTGHGEQYF.

The chain employs TRBV19 and TRBJ2-1; D is unresolved. CDR3 length: 10 amino acids. Trimming cost V 10 bases and J 7 bases, with 8 bases left between them. CDR1 is LNHDA and CDR2 is SQIVND in the germline V gene (reference sequence). CDR3 nucleotide sequence: TGTGCCACCAGTTTGAATGAGCAGTTCTTC. Translation: CATSLNEQFF. Full variable domain (rest looked up from reference TRBV19 and TRBJ2-1): DGGITQSPKYLFRKEGQNVTLSCEQNLNHDAMYWYRQDPGQGLRLIYYSQIVNDFQKGDIAEGYSVSREKKESFPLTVTSAQKNPTAFYLCATSLNEQFFGPGTRLTVL.